The 17 T cell receptor beta chains reported below all come from one sample, sequenced in a study of T and B cells in COVID-19 patients. Multiplex PCR with BIOMED2 TRB-A/B primer pools amplified TRB rearrangements. From the multiplex PCR reads, TCRdb called clonotypes with MiXCR, one entry per CDR3 protein. In the table there are around 13,000 distinct CDR3 sequences, 25% of which are singletons. Blood genomic DNA input for TRB amplification was about 240-550 ng. The sequencing sample was made of blood. The receptors originated from a human donor who had recovered from COVID-19.

The chain couples TRBV19 to TRBJ2-3, with 10 bases identical to TRBD2. CDR3 length: 16 amino acids. Germline V gives CDR1 LNHDA, CDR2 SQIVND (reference sequence). V was clipped by 10 bases and J by 4 bases; unmatched bases: 14. The CDR3 here is CANSGRLAGVADTQYF. The CDR3, as DNA: TGTGCCAACTCCGGTCGGCTAGCGGGAGTAGCAGATACGCAGTATTTT.

Notes on this clonotype: This is likely a read error, given that the CDR3 carries no conserved phenylalanine or tryptophan at its end. The rearrangement joins TRBV20-1 to TRBJ1-1; the match to TRBD1 covers 9 bases. After removal of 0 bases from V and 5 bases from J, the junction contained 7 bases not matched to a gene. Germline V CDR1 and CDR2: DFQATT, SNEGSKA (reference sequence). This CDR3 region has 15 residues. CDR3 sequence (DNA): TGCAGTGCTAGAGATCGGGACAGGGTGAGGACTGAAGCTTTCTTG. Its protein product is CSARDRDRVRTEAFL.

This clonotype is classed as medium-sized. The rearrangement links TRBV19 to TRBJ2-6; 7 nucleotides match TRBD1. Germline CDR1 and CDR2: LNHDA and SQIVND (reference sequence). The CDR3 has 14 amino acids. J gave up 6 bases and V 5 bases, and 4 bases lay outside the gene matches. CDR3 DNA: TGTGCCAGTAGTTTCGGACAGGTGGCCAACGTCCTGACTTTC. The encoded protein is CASSFGQVANVLTF.

The chain recombines TRBV11-2 with TRBJ2-7; D possibly corresponds to TRBD1 (6 bases). Germline V gene lookup returns CDR1 SGHAT and CDR2 FQNNGV. CDR3 length: 15 residues. Trimming took off 2 bases at V and 0 bases at J, with 11 bases between the two ends. Here the CDR3 DNA reads TGTGCCAGCAGCTTAAACCGGGACAACTCCTACGAGCAGTACTTC. This encodes CASSLNRDNSYEQYF.

Points on this clonotype: A much larger clone is a single base away; this may be a read error. The chain recombines TRBV6-1 with TRBJ2-5; 8 bases are shared with TRBD1. The ends lost 7 bases at V and 5 bases at J; junction bases unmatched: 15. Germline-derived CDR1 and CDR2 are MNHNS and SASEGT. The CDR3 length is 16 residues. The CDR3 sequence is CASTKERSGGRETQYF. The CDR3 bases are TGTGCCAGCACCAAGGAGAGGTCAGGGGGCCGGGAGACCCAGTACTTC.

At least ten counts were recorded for this clonotype. The rearrangement links TRBV13 to TRBJ1-2; 8 positions match TRBD1. The length of the CDR3 is 14 residues. Trimming removed 6 bases from V and 3 bases from J; junction bases left unmatched: 6. Germline-derived CDR1 and CDR2 are PRHDT and FYEKMQ (reference sequence). The CDR3 DNA reads as TGTGCCAGCAGAGACCCAGGGGGCGACTATGGCTACACCTTC. Protein product: CASRDPGGDYGYTF.

This chain uses TRBV29-1 with TRBJ2-7; 8 bases align to TRBD1. Germline CDR1 is SQVTM and CDR2 is ANQGSEA. J lost 6 bases, V lost 8 bases, and 9 bases had no gene match. There are 12 residues in the CDR3. CDR3 region: CSFSPTGGEQYF. The CDR3 DNA is TGCAGCTTTAGTCCCACAGGGGGCGAGCAGTACTTC.

This clonotype showed up many times. The J gene is TRBJ2-7, the V gene TRBV6-5; D is unclear. Germline values: CDR1 MNHEY, CDR2 SVGAGI. The V end lost 0 bases, the J end lost 2 bases, and 11 bases lay between the germline ends. The CDR3 sequence is 15 residues long. The CDR3: CASSYSNPDTYEQYF. The CDR3 nucleotides are TGTGCCAGCAGTTACTCGAATCCAGATACCTACGAGCAGTACTTC.

This clonotype showed up many times. V usage is TRBV14 and J usage is TRBJ2-3; TRBD2 matches at 9 bases. Germline CDR1 reads SGHDN; CDR2 reads FVKESK. V shed 0 bases, J shed 4 bases, and the junction held 8 bases outside the gene matches. The CDR3 sequence is 17 residues long. In nucleotides, the CDR3 is TGTGCCAGCAGCCAAGAGGCAGCGGGAGGATGGTCAGATACGCAGTATTTT. The encoded protein is CASSQEAAGGWSDTQYF. Supplemented by reference TRBV14 and TRBJ2-3, the full variable domain reads EAGVTQFPSHSVIEKGQTVTLRCDPISGHDNLYWYRRVMGKEIKFLLHFVKESKQDESGMPNNRFLAERTGGTYSTLKVQPAELEDSGVYFCASSQEAAGGWSDTQYFGPGTRLTVL.

This clonotype is classed as medium-sized. One end of the junction is discordant with germline, which a read error may explain. This chain joins TRBV15 and TRBJ2-5; 10 nucleotides match TRBD1. The CDR3 has 14 residues. Germline CDR1 LNHNV, CDR2 YYDKDF (reference sequence). Here the CDR3 DNA reads TGTGCCACCAGCGGAGACAGGGGGCGGGAGACCCAGTACTTC. Its protein product is CATSGDRGRETQYF. Looking up the rest from reference TRBV15 and TRBJ2-5 gives the full variable domain: DAMVIQNPRYQVTQFGKPVTLSCSQTLNHNVMYWYQQKSSQAPKLLFHYYDKDFNNEADTPDNFQSRRPNTSFCFLDIRSPGLGDTAMYLCATSGDRGRETQYFGPGTRLLVL.

This clonotype was counted a few times. The chain is built from TRBV5-1 and TRBJ2-5, with D perhaps TRBD1 or TRBD2 (6 bases each). Germline-derived CDR1 and CDR2 are SGHRS and YFSETQ. The CDR3 loop spans 16 amino acids. The V gene lost 1 base and the J gene lost 5 bases, with 18 bases spanning the gap. CDR3 sequence reads: CASSLLAIQGRETQYF. The CDR3 DNA is TGCGCCAGCAGCTTGTTAGCGATCCAGGGGAGGGAGACCCAGTACTTC.

This clonotype occurred a few times. The rearrangement links TRBV27 to TRBJ1-1; 7 positions match TRBD1. After removal of 5 bases from V and 0 bases from J, the junction contained 9 bases not matched to a gene. From germline, CDR1 is MNHEY and CDR2 SMNVEV (reference sequence). The CDR3 runs 16 residues. CDR3 DNA sequence: TGTGCCAGCAGTCCGAAGAGACAGGGTTTGAACACTGAAGCTTTCTTT. Amino acids: CASSPKRQGLNTEAFF.

In this sample, this clonotype turned up many times. This sequence joins TRBV6-6 and TRBJ1-5, with D uncertain. Trimming shortened V by 6 bases and J by 0 bases, and 6 bases separated the two germline ends. Germline V gene sequence: CDR1 MNHNY, CDR2 SVGAGI (reference sequence). This CDR3 contains 13 residues. The CDR3 here is CASRGISNQPQHF. In nucleotides, the CDR3 is TGTGCCAGCAGGGGGATTAGCAATCAGCCCCAGCATTTT.

This clonotype appeared many times. The chain is built from TRBV6-5 and TRBJ1-5; 8 nucleotides align to TRBD1. The CDR3 loop spans 16 amino acids. CDR1 is MNHEY and CDR2 is SVGAGI in the germline V gene. V shed 6 bases, J shed 6 bases, and the junction held 13 bases outside the gene matches. The CDR3 nucleotides read TGTGCCAGCAGCCCCAAGGGCAGGGGGCGGACTCAGCCCCAGCATTTT. Translation gives CASSPKGRGRTQPQHF.

This clonotype was recorded many times. The chain uses TRBV18 and TRBJ1-4; no firm D call. This CDR3 is 13 amino acids long. Trimming left V 2 bases short and J 7 bases short, with 8 bases between. Germline V lookup: CDR1 KGHSH, CDR2 LQKENI. CDR3 sequence (DNA): TGTGCCAGCTCACCAGGGCTCGGTGAAAAACTGTTTTTT. It specifies CASSPGLGEKLFF.

In its sample, this clonotype was seen a few times. The chain has TRBV18 and TRBJ2-1, with unresolved D. V was clipped by 3 bases and J by 0 bases, with 18 bases between them. The CDR3 consists of 18 residues. CDR1 KGHSH and CDR2 LQKENI come from the germline V gene. The CDR3 sequence: CASSPLNGTLSSYNEQFF. CDR3 coding DNA: TGTGCCAGCTCACCTTTGAACGGAACTCTTAGCTCCTACAATGAGCAGTTCTTC.

At least ten counts were recorded for this clonotype. The chain is built from TRBV7-9 and TRBJ2-7, with 11 bases matching TRBD2. With 4 bases clipped from V and 1 base from J, the junction kept 6 bases outside the gene matches. The CDR3 is 16 residues long. The germline CDR1 and CDR2 sequences are SEHNR and FQNEAQ (reference sequence). In DNA form, the CDR3 reads TGTGCCAGCAGCTCAACTAGCGGGAGTCGTTCCTACGAGCAGTACTTC. Amino acid sequence: CASSSTSGSRSYEQYF. Full variable domain (remainder filled in from reference TRBV7-9 and TRBJ2-7): DTGVSQNPRHKITKRGQNVTFRCDPISEHNRLYWYRQTLGQGPEFLTYFQNEAQLEKSRLLSDRFSAERPKGSFSTLEIQRTEQGDSAMYLCASSSTSGSRSYEQYFGPGTRLTVT.